The T cell receptor beta chain under discussion was sequenced for a study of T cells after yellow fever vaccination. Study summary: Fractions containing few cells were prepared with SMART-Seq v4 Ultra Low Input.

This clonotype was counted at least ten times. Antigen: not known. TCRdb reprocessed the 5' RACE reads via MiXCR and lists one record per CDR3 protein. The sample includes approximately 300,000 distinct CDR3 sequences, about an eighth seen only once; the top ten take 0.5% to 0.6%. Trimming took 3 bases from V and 3 from J, leaving 8 bases between them. This CDR3 is 13 amino acids long. Germline V gene sequence: CDR1 KGHSH, CDR2 LQKENI. General study results and limits: The booster saw the reappearance of most primary-vaccination clones (roughly 96% CD4, 80% to 90% CD8).

The sequenced sample was CD4+ T cells sorted from PBMCs, obtained 45 days after the yellow fever booster vaccination. The receptor was isolated from a man in his thirties or forties who received the YFV17D yellow fever vaccine. V gene TRBV18 combines with J gene TRBJ2-5; D is uncertain. The CDR3 bases are TGTGCCAGCTCACCCAACAGCGAAGAGACCCAGTACTTC. Protein product: CASSPNSEETQYF.